A selection of T cell receptor beta chains follows, all from one sample in a study of T cells in Graves' hyperthyroidism and ophthalmopathy. TCRdb re-derived calls from the multiplex PCR reads in MiXCR, one entry per CDR3 protein. Of about 290,000 distinct CDR3 sequences in the sample, 16% were seen once. Sequenced input: blood. The receptors originated from a man aged 25-40 years with Graves' hyperthyroidism. CDR3s leave out the opening cysteine and the closing phenylalanine or tryptophan.

v_call: TRBV6-1
cdr3_length: 15
j_call: TRBJ2-5
cdr3_aa: ASSYRSTYSGEETQY

v_call: TRBV7-2
cdr3_length: 12
j_call: TRBJ2-7
cdr3_aa: ASSLALTFYEQY

v_call: TRBV3-1
cdr3_length: 14
j_call: TRBJ2-7
cdr3_aa: ASSSDTGTGVYEQY

v_call: TRBV5-1
cdr3_length: 14
j_call: TRBJ1-4
cdr3_aa: ASSRQGSGTDEKLF

v_call: TRBV24-1
cdr3_length: 12
j_call: TRBJ1-1
cdr3_aa: ATSESSGVGRAF

v_call: TRBV20-1
cdr3_length: 12
j_call: TRBJ2-3
cdr3_aa: SARTGGLTDTQY

v_call: TRBV6-6
cdr3_length: 12
j_call: TRBJ2-1
cdr3_aa: ASSYRTGRNEQF

v_call: TRBV7-3
cdr3_length: 12
j_call: TRBJ1-2
cdr3_aa: ASSFRDAKGGYT

v_call: TRBV24-1
cdr3_length: 11
j_call: TRBJ2-3
cdr3_aa: ATRPTGTDTQY

v_call: TRBV6-1
cdr3_length: 17
j_call: TRBJ2-3
cdr3_aa: ASSSKATSGTGRTDTQY

v_call: TRBV4-2
cdr3_length: 11
j_call: TRBJ2-2
cdr3_aa: ASSSTGRRELF

v_call: TRBV20-1
cdr3_length: 13
j_call: TRBJ1-5
cdr3_aa: SALDSTFSNQPQH

v_call: TRBV20-1
cdr3_length: 12
j_call: TRBJ2-3
cdr3_aa: SASDSRSTDTQY

v_call: TRBV6-1
cdr3_length: 12
j_call: TRBJ2-2
cdr3_aa: ASRWTENTGELF

v_call: TRBV3-1
cdr3_length: 10
j_call: TRBJ2-7
cdr3_aa: ASSQEGNEQY

v_call: TRBV5-1
cdr3_length: 11
j_call: TRBJ2-1
cdr3_aa: ASTSGRGNEQF

v_call: TRBV28
cdr3_length: 12
j_call: TRBJ1-2
cdr3_aa: ASSPPDRVYGYT

v_call: TRBV12-3/TRBV12-4
cdr3_length: 10
j_call: TRBJ2-7
cdr3_aa: ASSYRSYEQY

v_call: TRBV7-9
cdr3_length: 15
j_call: TRBJ1-5
cdr3_aa: ASSRSKAGTGAQPQH

v_call: TRBV20-1
cdr3_length: 13
j_call: TRBJ2-1
cdr3_aa: SARDGGRTYNEQF

v_call: TRBV3-1
cdr3_length: 14
j_call: TRBJ2-5
cdr3_aa: ASSQDGLAGDETQY

v_call: TRBV5-1
cdr3_length: 14
j_call: TRBJ2-3
cdr3_aa: ASSPAGTGGTDTQY

v_call: TRBV19
cdr3_length: 14
j_call: TRBJ2-7
cdr3_aa: ASSARAAGGAYEQY

v_call: TRBV5-1
cdr3_length: 16
j_call: TRBJ2-7
cdr3_aa: ASSSNLGGLAGAYEQY

v_call: TRBV6-5
cdr3_length: 11
j_call: TRBJ2-4
cdr3_aa: ASSYSSGYIQY

v_call: TRBV14
cdr3_length: 15
j_call: TRBJ2-4
cdr3_aa: ASSQDSLAGTKNIQY

v_call: TRBV7-2
cdr3_length: 11
j_call: TRBJ2-2
cdr3_aa: ASSLRRTGELF

v_call: TRBV7-9
cdr3_length: 11
j_call: TRBJ1-6
cdr3_aa: ASSFTSSSPLH

v_call: TRBV20-1
cdr3_length: 15
j_call: TRBJ2-2
cdr3_aa: SAPGTSGSGSTGELF

v_call: TRBV9
cdr3_length: 14
j_call: TRBJ2-2
cdr3_aa: ASSVSASGNTGELF

v_call: TRBV28
cdr3_length: 12
j_call: TRBJ1-2
cdr3_aa: ASSLRDRSYGYT

v_call: TRBV6-1
cdr3_length: 18
j_call: TRBJ2-1
cdr3_aa: ATPAAGSRGGRDSYNEQF

v_call: TRBV11-2
cdr3_length: 17
j_call: TRBJ2-1
cdr3_aa: ASSYTGTQTSGDYNEQF

v_call: TRBV4-2
cdr3_length: 13
j_call: TRBJ2-1
cdr3_aa: ASSQIGQGPNEQF

v_call: TRBV12-3/TRBV12-4
cdr3_length: 11
j_call: TRBJ2-5
cdr3_aa: ASSRTGQETQY

v_call: TRBV28
cdr3_length: 12
j_call: TRBJ2-7
cdr3_aa: ASSFPDRGREQY

v_call: TRBV10-3
cdr3_length: 15
j_call: TRBJ2-1
cdr3_aa: AISGSGTSGSVDEQF

v_call: TRBV29-1
cdr3_length: 10
j_call: TRBJ2-7
cdr3_aa: SVDVGSYEQY

v_call: TRBV7-6
cdr3_length: 12
j_call: TRBJ2-5
cdr3_aa: ASSSYREHRTQY

v_call: TRBV7-3
cdr3_length: 12
j_call: TRBJ2-7
cdr3_aa: ASSVDRGQGEQY

v_call: TRBV5-5
cdr3_length: 11
j_call: TRBJ2-1
cdr3_aa: ASIADSYNEQF

v_call: TRBV11-2
cdr3_length: 12
j_call: TRBJ1-5
cdr3_aa: ASSLDHLGGPQH

v_call: TRBV7-8
cdr3_length: 10
j_call: TRBJ2-7
cdr3_aa: ASSPGTGEQY

v_call: TRBV13
cdr3_length: 14
j_call: TRBJ2-7
cdr3_aa: ASSLASSGSSYEQY

v_call: TRBV5-1
cdr3_length: 13
j_call: TRBJ2-4
cdr3_aa: ASSFGVLAKNIQY

v_call: TRBV10-3
cdr3_length: 12
j_call: TRBJ2-7
cdr3_aa: AIRQGLLQYEQY

v_call: TRBV20-1
cdr3_length: 10
j_call: TRBJ2-3
cdr3_aa: SAWDPTDTQY

v_call: TRBV20-1
cdr3_length: 11
j_call: TRBJ2-3
cdr3_aa: SARVAFTDTQY

v_call: TRBV5-8
cdr3_length: 9
j_call: TRBJ2-1
cdr3_aa: ASTFGNEQF

v_call: TRBV28
cdr3_length: 12
j_call: TRBJ2-5
cdr3_aa: ASSLGRYQETQY

v_call: TRBV30
cdr3_length: 9
j_call: TRBJ2-2
cdr3_aa: AWSLAGELF

v_call: TRBV7-2
cdr3_length: 13
j_call: TRBJ2-1
cdr3_aa: ASSLWLAGNNEQF

v_call: TRBV19
cdr3_length: 12
j_call: TRBJ1-2
cdr3_aa: ASQRDWETYGYT

v_call: TRBV7-9
cdr3_length: 14
j_call: TRBJ1-2
cdr3_aa: ASSLDRPGQLYGYT